This T cell receptor beta chain was captured by sequencing in a study of blood T cell repertoires in COVID-19 (dated by TCRdb to 2018 to 2020). With regard to the full study: Samples from collaborators originated in the United States, Italy and Spain and spanned both the acute and convalescent phases of COVID-19. The prospective study material was composed of cDNA or gDNA derived from T cells, B-cell-depleted T cells, or PBMCs. Subjects who had been exposed to COVID-19, were actively infected with it, or had recovered from it provided the deeply sampled blood TCRbeta repertoires that made up the dataset. The repertoires were released in a freely available public database intended as a resource for research on the immune response to SARS-CoV-2. The samples were drawn from the first 160 participants of the ongoing ImmuneRACE study and from some 1,300 subjects provided by 6 global collaborators. Nearly every sample came with metadata listing a de-identified subject ID, COVID-19 status, age in years and sex. HLA class I and class II types, where available, came from metadata supplied by the sample provider rather than from assay-based typing. The investigation overall reported the following: The quantity of clinical and demographic metadata differed by source and by participant and was supplied without curation.

From the germline V gene (reference sequence), CDR1 is PRHDT and CDR2 is FYEKMQ. The CDR3 has 16 amino acids, counting the end cysteine and phenylalanine. The retained sequence is limited to the CDR3, 48 bases, with the frame set at the first base. Trimming takes 8 bases off V and 2 bases off J; junction bases not matched to a gene: 10. TCRbeta CDR3 regions were amplified from genomic DNA by means of the immunoSEQ Assay, a bias-controlled multiplex PCR. As for the original processing: The number of nucleated cells in each sample was estimated by amplification of reference gene primers within the assay. To quantify the absolute abundance of each unique TCRbeta CDR3 rearrangement, sequence reads were collapsed and filtered. For each sample, productive Simpson clonality was calculated as the square root of Simpson's diversity index across productive rearrangements. Entries here come from immuneACCESS through TCRdb and include only in-frame sequences with V and J called. Some clones fail to appear in such tables; in the studies checked, an unresolved V gene covers under half of the shortfall, and the cause of the remainder is unknown. That table gives V, J and clone size, and the DNA gave D and trimming. The sample data list about 350,000 clones, and approximately 84% of these were observed just once. The ten largest clonotypes hold more than 0.9% of the sample.

About this clone itself: The clone's antigen remains unknown. No base quality information exists; no much larger clone differs at one position.

In the prospective study, participants were about 18 to 89 years old, resided in 25 or so geographic areas of the United States, and were enrolled through a virtual design. Cohort assignment in the prospective study relied on participant-reported clinical history from a screening survey and a study questionnaire. For ImmuneRACE Cohort 3, a participant was defined as recovered based on two consecutive negative NP/OP PCR tests, clearance by a healthcare professional, or resolution of symptoms. Each participant in the prospective study had whole blood, serum and a nasopharyngeal or oropharyngeal swab collected by mobile phlebotomists. Over a roughly 2-month period, participants in the prospective study had the option of providing additional blood draws and questionnaires. Before DNA extraction, blood samples from the prospective study were shipped at room temperature or frozen.

This receptor was taken from a woman aged 30 to 39 who had recovered from COVID-19. The rearrangement joined TRBV13 to TRBJ2-2; 8 bases in between match TRBD2. Sequencing was carried out using PBMCs or T cells enriched from blood (not recorded which). The bases read TGTGCCAGCCTCAGCGGGGGTCACTCTAACACCGGGGAGCTGTTTTTT. It encodes CASLSGGHSNTGELFF.